Presented here are 9 T cell receptor beta chains from one specimen sequenced in a study of blood T cell repertoires in COVID-19. TCRdb's copy holds only in-frame clones and misses some; the assay was immunoSEQ multiplex PCR. The repertoire holds tens of thousands of clones, with 75% to 90% as singletons. Sequenced material: peripheral blood. The receptors here all came from a man aged 60 to 75 with acute or convalescent COVID-19.

The genes are TRBV6-5 and TRBJ2-7; D is perhaps TRBD2 (6 bases). The CDR3 has 12 residues. Germline V gene lookup returns CDR1 MNHEY and CDR2 SVGAGI. The ends were cut back, 4 bases at V and 9 bases at J, with 13 bases in the middle. CDR3 sequence (DNA): TGTGCCAGCAGTTGGGACTTCACGCCGCAGTACTTC. This gives the protein CASSWDFTPQYF.

This clone is a singleton in its sample. The chain is built from TRBV6-6 and TRBJ2-3, with 10 bases fitting TRBD1. Trimming removed 5 bases from V and 1 base from J; junction bases left unmatched: 3. Per germline, CDR1 MNHNY and CDR2 SVGAGI (reference sequence). This CDR3 comprises 15 residues. CDR3 sequence reads: CASSLGTGGTDTQYF. The CDR3 DNA sequence: TGTGCCAGCAGTCTTGGGACAGGGGGCACAGATACGCAGTATTTT.

The genes are TRBV5-5 and TRBJ2-1, with 9 bases lining up with TRBD1. J was trimmed by 10 bases and V by 0 bases; bases with no gene match: 11. This CDR3 contains 16 residues. Germline V gene lookup returns CDR1 SGHKS and CDR2 YYEKEE (reference sequence). The CDR3 loop reads CASSLASRTGASEQFF. The CDR3 region has the DNA TGTGCCAGCAGCTTGGCCTCTAGGACAGGGGCGTCCGAGCAGTTCTTC.

The CDR3 DNA is TGTGCCAGCAGCCGCGTCTCCGACAGGCGCATGGACAATGAGCAGTTCTTC. Translation: CASSRVSDRRMDNEQFF. The chain uses TRBV11-2 and TRBJ2-1; possibly TRBD1 for D (6 bases). The CDR3 covers 17 residues. Germline CDR1 SGHAT, CDR2 FQNNGV. The germline V and J ends were trimmed by 5 bases and 5 bases, with 22 bases remaining between them.

The V gene is TRBV28, the J gene TRBJ2-1; TRBD2 aligns across 16 bases. J lost 3 bases, V lost 4 bases, and 9 bases had no gene match. This CDR3 is 19 amino acids long. CDR1 MDHEN and CDR2 SYDVKM come from the germline V gene. The CDR3 nucleotides read TGTGCCAGCAGTTCCTCAGGGACTAGCGGGAGGGGTCGCTACAATGAGCAGTTCTTC. Translating it yields CASSSSGTSGRGRYNEQFF.

This chain uses TRBV11-2 with TRBJ2-7; maybe TRBD2 (6 bases). Germline assignment: CDR1 SGHAT and CDR2 FQNNGV. The CDR3 contains 14 residues. V was clipped by 1 base and J by 2 bases, with 9 bases between them. CDR3: CASSLAGVTYEQYF. The CDR3 coding sequence is TGTGCCAGCAGCTTAGCGGGAGTTACCTACGAGCAGTACTTC.

This chain uses TRBV5-1 with TRBJ1-2, with 8 nucleotides matching TRBD1. The J segment lost 6 bases and the V segment lost 5 bases, leaving 12 bases of the junction unmatched. In germline, CDR1 is SGHRS, CDR2 YFSETQ. This CDR3 is 15 amino acids long. CDR3 sequence (DNA): TGCGCCAGCAGATTAACAGGACAGGGAGGGAATGGCTACACCTTC. Amino acids: CASRLTGQGGNGYTF.

The gene calls are TRBV9 and TRBJ1-3; 7 bases fit TRBD1. Trimming cost V 3 bases and J 0 bases; bases outside gene matches: 6. This CDR3 is built from 16 residues. Germline V gene lookup returns CDR1 SGDLS and CDR2 YYNGEE. Written as DNA, the CDR3 is TGTGCCAGCAGCGACCAGACAGGGAGCTCTGGAAACACCATATATTTT. This encodes CASSDQTGSSGNTIYF.

V usage is TRBV28 and J usage is TRBJ2-7, with TRBD1 matching 12 bases. V was clipped by 4 bases and J by 9 bases; unmatched bases: 10. The CDR3 runs 15 residues. The germline gives CDR1 MDHEN, CDR2 SYDVKM. The CDR3 is CASSSLGTGGRGQYF. CDR3 nucleotides: TGTGCCAGCAGTTCGCTGGGGACAGGGGGCAGGGGGCAGTACTTC.